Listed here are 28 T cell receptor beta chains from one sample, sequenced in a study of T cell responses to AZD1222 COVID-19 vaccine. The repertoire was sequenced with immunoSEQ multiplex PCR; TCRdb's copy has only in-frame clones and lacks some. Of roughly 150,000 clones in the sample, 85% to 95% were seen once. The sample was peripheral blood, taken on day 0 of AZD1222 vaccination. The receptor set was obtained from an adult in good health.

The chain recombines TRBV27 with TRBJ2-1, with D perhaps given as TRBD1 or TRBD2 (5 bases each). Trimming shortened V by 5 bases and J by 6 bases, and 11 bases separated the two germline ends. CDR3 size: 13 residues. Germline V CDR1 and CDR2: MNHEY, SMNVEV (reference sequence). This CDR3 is CASSGSGLNEQFF. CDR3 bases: TGTGCCAGCAGTGGTTCGGGGCTCAATGAGCAGTTCTTC.

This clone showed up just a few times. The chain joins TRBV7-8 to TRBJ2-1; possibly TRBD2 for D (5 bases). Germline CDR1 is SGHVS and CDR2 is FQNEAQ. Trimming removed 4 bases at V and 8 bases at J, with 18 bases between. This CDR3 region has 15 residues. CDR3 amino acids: CASSSLPRTWDEQFF. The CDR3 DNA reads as TGTGCCAGCAGCTCACTACCGAGGACTTGGGATGAGCAGTTCTTC.

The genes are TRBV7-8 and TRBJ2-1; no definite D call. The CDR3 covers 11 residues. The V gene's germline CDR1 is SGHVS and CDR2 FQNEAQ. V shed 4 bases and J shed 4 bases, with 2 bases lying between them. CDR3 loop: CASSYYNEQFF. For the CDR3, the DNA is TGTGCCAGCAGCTATTACAATGAGCAGTTCTTC.

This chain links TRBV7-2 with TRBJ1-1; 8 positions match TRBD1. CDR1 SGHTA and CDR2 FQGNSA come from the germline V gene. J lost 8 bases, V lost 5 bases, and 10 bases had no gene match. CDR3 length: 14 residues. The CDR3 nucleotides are TGTGCCAGCAGCCTCCTGGCCGGGGACAGGGAAGCTTTCTTT. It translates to CASSLLAGDREAFF.

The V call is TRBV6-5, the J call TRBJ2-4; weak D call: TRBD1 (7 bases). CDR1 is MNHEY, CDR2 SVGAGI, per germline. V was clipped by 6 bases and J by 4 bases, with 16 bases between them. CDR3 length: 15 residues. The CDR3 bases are TGTGCCAGCAGAACGCGCCAGGGGGGAAAAAACATTCAGTACTTC. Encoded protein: CASRTRQGGKNIQYF.

The CDR3 reads CASSQGLHSGNTIYF. The CDR3, as DNA: TGTGCCAGCAGCCAAGGGCTCCACTCTGGAAACACCATATATTTT. V is TRBV7-2 and J is TRBJ1-3, with D hard to call. Looked up from germline, CDR1 is SGHTA and CDR2 is FQGNSA. Deletions cut 5 bases from V and 0 bases from J, with 11 bases between. This CDR3 has 15 residues.

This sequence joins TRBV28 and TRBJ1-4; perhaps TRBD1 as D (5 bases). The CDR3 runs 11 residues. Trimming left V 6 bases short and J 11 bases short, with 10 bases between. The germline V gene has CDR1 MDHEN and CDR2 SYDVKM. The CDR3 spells CASRTARKLFF. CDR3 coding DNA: TGTGCCAGCAGGACAGCGCGGAAACTGTTTTTT.

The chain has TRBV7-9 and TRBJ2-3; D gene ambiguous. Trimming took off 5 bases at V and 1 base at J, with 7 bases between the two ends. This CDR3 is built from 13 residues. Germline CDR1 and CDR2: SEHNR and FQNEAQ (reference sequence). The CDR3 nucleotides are TGTGCCAGCAGCCCTAGGGGCACAGATACGCAGTATTTT. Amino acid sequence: CASSPRGTDTQYF.

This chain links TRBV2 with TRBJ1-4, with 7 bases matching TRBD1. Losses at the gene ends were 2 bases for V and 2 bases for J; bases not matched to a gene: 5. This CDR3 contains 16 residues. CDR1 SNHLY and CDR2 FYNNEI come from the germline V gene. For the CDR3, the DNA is TGTGCCAGCAGTGAACCGCGACAGGGCACTAATGAAAAACTGTTTTTT. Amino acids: CASSEPRQGTNEKLFF. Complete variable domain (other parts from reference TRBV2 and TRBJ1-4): EPEVTQTPSHQVTQMGQEVILRCVPISNHLYFYWYRQILGQKVEFLVSFYNNEISEKSEIFDDQFSVERPDGSNFTLKIRSTKLEDSAMYFCASSEPRQGTNEKLFFGSGTQLSVL.

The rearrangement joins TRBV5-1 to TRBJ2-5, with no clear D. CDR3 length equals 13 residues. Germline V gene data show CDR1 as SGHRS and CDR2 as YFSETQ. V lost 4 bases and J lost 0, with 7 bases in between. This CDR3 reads CASSNSYQETQYF. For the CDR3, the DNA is TGCGCCAGCAGCAATTCGTACCAAGAGACCCAGTACTTC. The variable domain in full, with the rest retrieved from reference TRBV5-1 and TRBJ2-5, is KAGVTQTPRYLIKTRGQQVTLSCSPISGHRSVSWYQQTPGQGLQFLFEYFSETQRNKGNFPGRFSGRQFSNSRSEMNVSTLELGDSALYLCASSNSYQETQYFGPGTRLLVL.

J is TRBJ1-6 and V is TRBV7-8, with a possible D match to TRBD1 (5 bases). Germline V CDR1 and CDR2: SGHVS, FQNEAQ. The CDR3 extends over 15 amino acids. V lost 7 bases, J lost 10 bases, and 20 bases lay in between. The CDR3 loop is CASTPSLGEGSPLHF. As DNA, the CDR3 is TGTGCCAGCACCCCAAGCCTGGGAGAGGGGTCACCCCTCCACTTT.

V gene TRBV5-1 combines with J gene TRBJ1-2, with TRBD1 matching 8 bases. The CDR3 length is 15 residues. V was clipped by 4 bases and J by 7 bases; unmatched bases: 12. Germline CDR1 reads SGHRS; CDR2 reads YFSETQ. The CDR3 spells CASSISDRGSGGYTF. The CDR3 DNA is TGCGCCAGCAGCATCAGTGACAGGGGTAGTGGTGGCTACACCTTC.

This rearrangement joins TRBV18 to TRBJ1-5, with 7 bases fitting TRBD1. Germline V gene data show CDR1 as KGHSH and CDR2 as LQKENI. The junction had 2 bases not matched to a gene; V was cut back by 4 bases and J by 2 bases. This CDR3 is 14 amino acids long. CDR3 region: CASSRGTGNQPQHF. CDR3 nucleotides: TGTGCCAGCTCACGCGGGACAGGCAATCAGCCCCAGCATTTT.

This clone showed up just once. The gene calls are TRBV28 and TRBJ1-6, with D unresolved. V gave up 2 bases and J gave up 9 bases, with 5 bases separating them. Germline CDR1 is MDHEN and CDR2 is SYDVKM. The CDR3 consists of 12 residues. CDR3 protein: CASSLGPSPLHF. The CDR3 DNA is TGTGCCAGCAGTTTAGGTCCTTCACCCCTCCACTTT.

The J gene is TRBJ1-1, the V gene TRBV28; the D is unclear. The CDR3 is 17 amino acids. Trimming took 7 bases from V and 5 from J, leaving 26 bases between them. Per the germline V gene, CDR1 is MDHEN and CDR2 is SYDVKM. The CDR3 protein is CASIFSGLTTGPTEAFF. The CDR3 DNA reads TGTGCCAGCATTTTTTCTGGACTGACCACGGGCCCTACTGAAGCTTTCTTT. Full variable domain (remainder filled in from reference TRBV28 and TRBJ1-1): DVKVTQSSRYLVKRTGEKVFLECVQDMDHENMFWYRQDPGLGLRLIYFSYDVKMKEKGDIPEGYSVSREKKERFSLILESASTNQTSMYLCASIFSGLTTGPTEAFFGQGTRLTVV.

The CDR3 region is CASSLLGTSFNEQFF. As DNA, the CDR3 is TGTGCCAGCAGTTTATTGGGGACTAGCTTCAATGAGCAGTTCTTC. V is TRBV28 and J is TRBJ2-1, with 9 bases aligning to TRBD2. V shed 1 base, J shed 6 bases, and the junction held 4 bases outside the gene matches. This CDR3 comprises 15 residues. Germline loops: CDR1 MDHEN, CDR2 SYDVKM.

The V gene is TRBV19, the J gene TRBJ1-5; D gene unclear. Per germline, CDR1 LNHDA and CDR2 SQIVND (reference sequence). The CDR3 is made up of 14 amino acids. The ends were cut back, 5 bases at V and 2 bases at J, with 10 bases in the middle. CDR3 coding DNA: TGTGCCAGTAGTCCGCACTTTGGCAATCAGCCCCAGCATTTT. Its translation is CASSPHFGNQPQHF.

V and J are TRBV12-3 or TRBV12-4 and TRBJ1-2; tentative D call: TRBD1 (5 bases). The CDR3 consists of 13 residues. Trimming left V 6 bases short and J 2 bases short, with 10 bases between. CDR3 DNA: TGTGCCAGCAGCCGGGGGGGGAACTATGGCTACACCTTC. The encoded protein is CASSRGGNYGYTF.

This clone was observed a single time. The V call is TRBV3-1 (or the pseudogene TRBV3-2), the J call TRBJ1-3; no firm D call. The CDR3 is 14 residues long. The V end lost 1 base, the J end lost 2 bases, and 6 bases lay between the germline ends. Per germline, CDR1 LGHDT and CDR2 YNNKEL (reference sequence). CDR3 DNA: TGTGCCAGCAGCCAAGGTGGGGCTGGAAACACCATATATTTT. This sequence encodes CASSQGGAGNTIYF.

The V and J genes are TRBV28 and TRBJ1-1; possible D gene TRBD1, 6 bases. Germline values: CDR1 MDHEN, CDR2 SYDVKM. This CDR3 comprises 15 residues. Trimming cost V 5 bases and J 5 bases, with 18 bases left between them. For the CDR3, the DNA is TGTGCCAGCAGTCCATCCTACAGGGAAGAGACTGAAGCTTTCTTT. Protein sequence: CASSPSYREETEAFF.

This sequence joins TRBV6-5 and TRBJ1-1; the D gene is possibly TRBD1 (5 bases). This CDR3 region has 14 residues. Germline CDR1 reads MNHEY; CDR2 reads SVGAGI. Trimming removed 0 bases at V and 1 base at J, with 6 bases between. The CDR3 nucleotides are TGTGCCAGCAGTTACTCGGGGGGGAACACTGAAGCTTTCTTT. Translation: CASSYSGGNTEAFF.

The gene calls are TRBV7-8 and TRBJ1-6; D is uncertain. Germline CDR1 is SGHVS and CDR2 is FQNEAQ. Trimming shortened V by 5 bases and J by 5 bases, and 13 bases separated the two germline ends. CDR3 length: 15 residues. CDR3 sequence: CASSIRISDNSPLHF. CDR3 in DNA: TGTGCCAGCAGCATCCGTATTTCCGATAATTCACCCCTCCACTTT. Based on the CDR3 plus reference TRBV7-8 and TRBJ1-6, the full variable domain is GAGVSQSPRYKVAKRGQDVALRCDPISGHVSLFWYQQALGQGPEFLTYFQNEAQLDKSGLPSDRFFAERPEGSVSTLKIQRTQQEDSAVYLCASSIRISDNSPLHFGNGTRLTVT.

In DNA, the CDR3 is TGTGCCAGCAGCTTATCCGGGCAGGGGATTCGATATGGCTACACCTTC. Amino acids: CASSLSGQGIRYGYTF. This chain joins TRBV7-2 and TRBJ1-2; perhaps TRBD1 as D (6 bases). The germline gives CDR1 SGHTA, CDR2 FQGNSA. CDR3 length: 16 residues. Deletions cut 2 bases from V and 5 bases from J, with 18 bases between.

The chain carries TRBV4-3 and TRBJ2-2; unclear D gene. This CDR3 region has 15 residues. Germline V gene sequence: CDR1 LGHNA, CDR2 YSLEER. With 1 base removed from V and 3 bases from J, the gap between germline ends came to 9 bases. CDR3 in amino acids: CASSQGIGYTGELFF. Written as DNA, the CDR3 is TGCGCCAGCAGCCAAGGGATAGGGTACACCGGGGAGCTGTTTTTT.

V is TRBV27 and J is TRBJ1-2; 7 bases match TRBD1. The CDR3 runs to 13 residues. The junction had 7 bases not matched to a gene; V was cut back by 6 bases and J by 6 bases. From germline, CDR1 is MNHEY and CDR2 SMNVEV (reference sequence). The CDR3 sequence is CASRGTAADGYTF. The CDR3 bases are TGTGCCAGCAGGGGGACAGCAGCGGATGGCTACACCTTC.

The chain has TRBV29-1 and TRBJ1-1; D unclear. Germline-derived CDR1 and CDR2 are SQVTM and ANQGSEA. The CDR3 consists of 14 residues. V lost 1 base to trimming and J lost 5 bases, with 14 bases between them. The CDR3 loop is CSVEVVGVWTEAFF. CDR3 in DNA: TGCAGCGTTGAAGTCGTCGGAGTCTGGACTGAAGCTTTCTTT.

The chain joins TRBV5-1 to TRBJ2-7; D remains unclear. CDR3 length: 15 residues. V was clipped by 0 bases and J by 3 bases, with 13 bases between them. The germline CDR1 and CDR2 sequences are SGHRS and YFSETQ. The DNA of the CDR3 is TGCGCCAGCAGCTTGGTGGTAGGAAGCGACTACGAGCAGTACTTC. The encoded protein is CASSLVVGSDYEQYF.

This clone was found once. In nucleotides, the CDR3 is TGTGCCAGCAGCTTAGGTGGAGGGAATCAGCCCCAGCATTTT. Translation: CASSLGGGNQPQHF. The rearrangement joins TRBV7-9 to TRBJ1-5, with no clear D. There are 14 residues in the CDR3. In germline, CDR1 is SEHNR, CDR2 FQNEAQ (reference sequence). The V gene lost 1 base and the J gene lost 4 bases, with 8 bases spanning the gap.